Below are 22 T cell receptor beta chains sequenced from a single sample in a study of shared clonotypes between healthy human individuals (dated by TCRdb to about 2020). Libraries were made using the immunoSEQ multiplex PCR assay. The table was pulled from immuneACCESS by TCRdb, which kept in-frame rearrangements only. Such tables lose some clones; where checked, under half of the loss comes from unresolved V genes, and the rest has no known cause. Across this sample there are roughly 2.2 million clones, with approximately 93% seen only once. The ten most abundant clones make up 0.39% of the sample. Source material: naive CD4+ T cells from PBMCs. The cell subset or site label corresponds to: CD45RA+ positively selected. The receptors shown here come from a man younger than 35 in good health. Some clones in this sample may be carry-over from other donors' samples.

The CDR3 nucleotides are TGTGCCAGCAGTGATCCGGGACTAGCGGGATCCTGTCAGTTCTTC. Translation gives CASSDPGLAGSCQFF. The genes are TRBV6-1 and TRBJ2-1; 13 bases match TRBD2. Germline V gene sequence: CDR1 MNHNS, CDR2 SASEGT. V trimming: 3 bases; J trimming: 13 bases; junction bases outside the gene matches: 9. CDR3 length: 15 residues.

CDR3 region: CAISEHTSGYPTPSTDTQYF. In DNA, the CDR3 is TGTGCCATCAGTGAGCACACTAGCGGGTACCCAACACCTAGCACAGATACGCAGTATTTT. The V gene is TRBV10-3, the J gene TRBJ2-3; 9 bases agree with TRBD2. V lost 2 bases, J lost 0 bases, and 15 bases stayed unmatched. The length of the CDR3 is 20 residues. Germline V CDR1 and CDR2: ENHRY, SYGVKD.

This chain links TRBV5-1 with TRBJ1-1; D remains unclear. Germline-derived CDR1 and CDR2 are SGHRS and YFSETQ. The V and J ends lost 0 bases and 1 base respectively, with 10 bases between them. CDR3 length: 15 amino acids. The CDR3: CASSLGAVRNTEAFF. DNA of the CDR3: TGCGCCAGCAGCTTGGGGGCGGTTAGGAACACTGAAGCTTTCTTT.

This chain links TRBV5-1 with TRBJ2-7; TRBD2 might be the D (5 bases). In germline, CDR1 is SGHRS, CDR2 YFSETQ. The germline V and J ends were trimmed by 1 base and 5 bases, with 13 bases remaining between them. The CDR3 has 14 amino acids. Written as DNA, the CDR3 is TGCGCCAGCAGCTTGCAGAGCGGTGTCAACGAGCAGTACTTC. Amino acids: CASSLQSGVNEQYF.

This chain connects TRBV7-8 to TRBJ2-4; the D is unclear. The V end lost 1 base, the J end lost 0 bases, and 7 bases lay between the germline ends. From germline, CDR1 is SGHVS and CDR2 FQNEAQ. The CDR3 is 15 residues long. The CDR3 region is CASSLGRIAKNIQYF. CDR3 DNA: TGTGCCAGCAGCTTAGGCAGGATAGCCAAAAACATTCAGTACTTC.

The genes are TRBV19 and TRBJ1-3, with D unresolved. Trimming shortened V by 3 bases and J by 0 bases, and 12 bases separated the two germline ends. From germline, CDR1 is LNHDA and CDR2 SQIVND (reference sequence). CDR3 length: 16 residues. CDR3 coding DNA: TGTGCCAGTAGTATTCTGAAGCCGTCCTCTGGAAACACCATATATTTT. Protein product: CASSILKPSSGNTIYF.

The chain combines TRBV15 with TRBJ2-2; 8 nucleotides agree with TRBD1. The J segment lost 5 bases and the V segment lost 8 bases, leaving 13 bases of the junction unmatched. Germline CDR1 and CDR2: LNHNV and YYDKDF (reference sequence). The CDR3 runs to 16 residues. CDR3 region: CATGGRRTGKTGELFF. CDR3 nucleotides: TGTGCCACCGGAGGGAGACGGACAGGGAAAACCGGGGAGCTGTTTTTT.

The chain joins TRBV5-1 to TRBJ2-5; D remains unclear. The ends were cut back, 0 bases at V and 5 bases at J, with 11 bases in the middle. The length of the CDR3 is 14 residues. Germline assignment: CDR1 SGHRS and CDR2 YFSETQ. The CDR3 nucleotides read TGCGCCAGCAGCTTGGATGGCCATAAGGAGACCCAGTACTTC. Residues: CASSLDGHKETQYF.

For the CDR3, the DNA is TGTGCCAGCAGTGAATTCGCAGGAGGTGGCTACACCTTC. Protein sequence: CASSEFAGGGYTF. The chain employs TRBV2 and TRBJ1-2; no clear D gene. V shed 2 bases and J shed 7 bases, with 11 bases lying between them. Germline V gene lookup returns CDR1 SNHLY and CDR2 FYNNEI. The CDR3 runs to 13 residues.

The chain employs TRBV19 and TRBJ2-2; 8 nucleotides align to TRBD1. Germline loops: CDR1 LNHDA, CDR2 SQIVND (reference sequence). CDR3 length: 16 residues. Germline trimming cut 7 bases from V and 1 base from J; bases unmatched to any gene: 8. CDR3 residues: CASIPQGARNTGELFF. CDR3 DNA sequence: TGTGCCAGTATTCCTCAGGGGGCTAGGAACACCGGGGAGCTGTTTTTT.

About this clone itself: Other DNA sequences in the sample encode the same CDR3. The V and J genes are TRBV11-2 and TRBJ2-7, with D perhaps assigned TRBD1 or TRBD2 (6 bases each). The CDR3 contains 14 residues. V was cut by 1 base and J by 2 bases, with 9 bases left in between. CDR1 is SGHAT and CDR2 is FQNNGV in the germline V gene. Written as DNA, the CDR3 is TGTGCCAGCAGCTTAGTGGGGGGCCCCTACGAGCAGTACTTC. Translated, it gives CASSLVGGPYEQYF.

With regard to this clone: Other nucleotide sequences in the sample specify the same CDR3. The chain links TRBV29-1 to TRBJ2-7, with 11 bases fitting TRBD1. The CDR3 is 12 residues long. V trimming: 6 bases; J trimming: 5 bases; junction bases outside the gene matches: 3. The germline gives CDR1 SQVTM, CDR2 ANQGSEA. The CDR3 sequence is CSVGTGGDEQYF. CDR3 sequence (DNA): TGCAGCGTGGGGACAGGGGGGGACGAGCAGTACTTC.

This rearrangement joins TRBV9 to TRBJ2-3; D remains ambiguous. Germline loops: CDR1 SGDLS, CDR2 YYNGEE. The CDR3 has 14 residues. Trimming removed 1 base from V and 4 bases from J, with 10 bases in between. The CDR3 loop reads CASSVSSVPDTQYF. CDR3 DNA sequence: TGTGCCAGCAGCGTATCTTCGGTCCCAGATACGCAGTATTTT.

V and J are TRBV19 and TRBJ1-1; TRBD1 matches at 7 bases. V shed 5 bases, J shed 5 bases, and the junction held 8 bases outside the gene matches. Germline loops: CDR1 LNHDA, CDR2 SQIVND (reference sequence). This CDR3 spans 14 amino acids. The CDR3, as DNA: TGTGCCAGTAGTTCCTGGACAGGAAGGACTGAAGCTTTCTTT. It encodes CASSSWTGRTEAFF.

This rearrangement joins TRBV27 to TRBJ1-2; 7 bases line up with TRBD1. Germline V gene lookup returns CDR1 MNHEY and CDR2 SMNVEV (reference sequence). The CDR3 sequence is 13 residues long. The V and J ends lost 6 bases and 5 bases, in that order; junction bases with no gene match: 6. The CDR3 sequence: CASRVGQKYGYTF. In nucleotides, the CDR3 is TGTGCCAGCAGAGTGGGACAGAAATATGGCTACACCTTC.

The chain carries TRBV2 and TRBJ2-4, with 10 bases that match TRBD2. V lost 8 bases and J lost 9; bases outside the gene matches: 13. CDR1 is SNHLY, CDR2 FYNNEI, per germline. The CDR3 spans 15 residues. The CDR3 loop reads CASDRLASGRGIQYF. In DNA, the CDR3 is TGTGCCAGCGATCGCTTGGCTAGCGGGAGAGGCATTCAGTACTTC.

The chain combines TRBV28 with TRBJ1-5, with TRBD1 matching over 8 bases. J lost 4 bases, V lost 7 bases, and 9 bases had no gene match. CDR3 length: 15 amino acids. Germline V gives CDR1 MDHEN, CDR2 SYDVKM. The CDR3 DNA reads as TGTGCCAGCACGACAGGGGCCGAGGGGAATCAGCCCCAGCATTTT. Its protein product is CASTTGAEGNQPQHF. Variable domain in full (rest from reference TRBV28 and TRBJ1-5): DVKVTQSSRYLVKRTGEKVFLECVQDMDHENMFWYRQDPGLGLRLIYFSYDVKMKEKGDIPEGYSVSREKKERFSLILESASTNQTSMYLCASTTGAEGNQPQHFGDGTRLSIL.

The gene calls are TRBV19 and TRBJ2-7, with 7 nucleotides matching TRBD2. The CDR3 totals 15 residues. The trim removed 3 bases at V and 1 base at J, leaving 6 bases unmatched. Per germline, CDR1 LNHDA and CDR2 SQIVND (reference sequence). CDR3 residues: CASSIGGRESYEQYF. CDR3 coding DNA: TGTGCCAGTAGTATTGGAGGGAGGGAGTCCTACGAGCAGTACTTC.

This clone has only a few counts. This chain joins TRBV9 and TRBJ2-1; 9 nucleotides align to TRBD1. With V trimmed by 1 base and J by 9 bases, 8 bases remained unmatched. CDR3 length: 15 residues. The germline V gene has CDR1 SGDLS and CDR2 YYNGEE. DNA for the CDR3: TGTGCCAGCAGCGTACGGGGACAGGGTGATGGTGAGCAGTTCTTC. Translated: CASSVRGQGDGEQFF.

The V and J genes are TRBV7-2 and TRBJ2-5, with 7 nucleotides matching TRBD2. The CDR3 consists of 12 residues. The ends lost 5 bases at V and 5 bases at J; junction bases unmatched: 2. Germline V lookup: CDR1 SGHTA, CDR2 FQGNSA. Written as DNA, the CDR3 is TGTGCCAGCAGCCGGCGGGAGGAGACCCAGTACTTC. Protein: CASSRREETQYF. The full variable domain, its missing parts supplied by reference TRBV7-2 and TRBJ2-5, is GAGVSQSPSNKVTEKGKDVELRCDPISGHTALYWYRQSLGQGLEFLIYFQGNSAPDKSGLPSDRFSAERTGGSVSTLTIQRTQQEDSAVYLCASSRREETQYFGPGTRLLVL.

Points on this clone: The same CDR3 can be traced to other DNA sequences in this sample. This chain connects TRBV18 to TRBJ1-1; D uncertain. Looked up from germline, CDR1 is KGHSH and CDR2 is LQKENI. With 0 bases removed from V and 5 bases from J, the gap between germline ends came to 10 bases. The CDR3 covers 14 residues. The chain's CDR3 is CASSPPKAGTEAFF. The CDR3 nucleotides are TGTGCCAGCTCACCACCGAAGGCGGGAACTGAAGCTTTCTTT.

Worth noting for this clone: At the DNA level, this CDR3 is encoded by other sequences in the same sample as well. The rearrangement links TRBV7-9 to TRBJ1-5; 9 bases are a match to TRBD1. J gave up 2 bases and V 5 bases, and 1 base lay outside the gene matches. The CDR3 is 14 residues long. Germline CDR1 SEHNR, CDR2 FQNEAQ (reference sequence). The CDR3 reads CASSRQGGNQPQHF. The DNA of the CDR3 is TGTGCCAGCAGCCGACAGGGGGGCAATCAGCCCCAGCATTTT.